A single T cell receptor beta chain is shown here with its context. The data derive from a study of blood T cell repertoires in COVID-19. The wider study: Material from acute and convalescent COVID-19 was sourced from the United States, Italy and Spain. PBMCs, B-cell-depleted T cells, or T cells provided the cDNA or gDNA that made up the material.

The CDR3 covers 13 residues. Germline V lookup: CDR1 GTSNPN, CDR2 SVGIG (reference sequence). The germline V and J ends were trimmed by 5 bases and 1 base, with 11 bases remaining between them. In the original workflow: By means of reference gene primer amplification, nucleated cell counts were estimated. The data were produced by immunoSEQ multiplex PCR, yet TCRdb's version contains in-frame clones alone and is incomplete. Clone size and the V and J calls come from that table; the DNA yielded D and trimming. This table has under 150,000 clones, 70% to 90% appearing once. Sequencing was performed on peripheral blood. The TCR was taken from a human donor in a cohort sampled during active COVID-19. The rearrangement uses TRBV30 and TRBJ1-1; D unclear. CDR3 coding DNA: TGTGCCTGGGCACTCTCGTGGAACACTGAAGCTTTCTTT. Its translation is CAWALSWNTEAFF.